This T cell receptor beta chain was observed in a study of OX40 agonist ivuxolimab in advanced cancers. Study context: Recorded diagnoses for dose-escalation patients were hepatocellular carcinoma, melanoma, renal cell or head and neck cancer.

CDR3 length equals 14 residues. Germline V gives CDR1 LNHDA, CDR2 SQIVND (reference sequence). Between the trimmed V and J ends, which lost 7 bases and 1 base, there was a span of 13 bases. This clone was seen only a few times. The assay was immunoSEQ multiplex PCR, and TCRdb's table has in-frame clones only and misses some. Of more than 60,000 clones listed, approximately 86% are singletons. The gene calls are TRBV19 and TRBJ1-1; D unresolved. The sample here was CD4+ or CD8+ T cells sorted from blood, taken in a trial of the OX40 agonist ivuxolimab. This clonotype was obtained from an adult with an advanced solid tumor such as melanoma, head and neck, liver or kidney cancer. The CDR3 protein is CASNGVVRNTEAFF. The CDR3 nucleotides are TGTGCCAGTAACGGGGTGGTTAGGAACACTGAAGCTTTCTTT. The variable domain in full, completed from reference TRBV19 and TRBJ1-1, reads DGGITQSPKYLFRKEGQNVTLSCEQNLNHDAMYWYRQDPGQGLRLIYYSQIVNDFQKGDIAEGYSVSREKKESFPLTVTSAQKNPTAFYLCASNGVVRNTEAFFGQGTRLTVV.